This T cell receptor (beta chain) is drawn from a study of identical twins. Study-wide points: Model-predicted out-of-frame TCR alpha sharing fell below observed values in monozygotic twins. The same donors were not followed; conclusions instead depended on cross-sectional statistical analysis.

The CDR3 has 12 residues. CDR1 and CDR2 (germline): SEHNR, FQNEAQ (reference sequence). Trimming cost V 5 bases and J 3 bases, with 8 bases left between them. TCRdb ran MiXCR on the 5' RACE reads and lists one entry per CDR3 protein. The sample consists of some 460,000 distinct CDR3 sequences, 14% of them appearing once. This clonotype was detected only a few times. Its antigen remains unidentified. The data were also submitted as part of a second study, on yellow fever vaccine responses in identical twins.

Source material: CD4+ T cells sorted from blood. V and J are TRBV7-9 and TRBJ2-7; D perhaps matches TRBD1 (6 bases). This clonotype was obtained from a woman aged 18-35 years in good health. CDR3 protein: CASSVQGYEQYF. The CDR3 DNA is TGTGCCAGCAGCGTACAGGGCTACGAGCAGTACTTC.